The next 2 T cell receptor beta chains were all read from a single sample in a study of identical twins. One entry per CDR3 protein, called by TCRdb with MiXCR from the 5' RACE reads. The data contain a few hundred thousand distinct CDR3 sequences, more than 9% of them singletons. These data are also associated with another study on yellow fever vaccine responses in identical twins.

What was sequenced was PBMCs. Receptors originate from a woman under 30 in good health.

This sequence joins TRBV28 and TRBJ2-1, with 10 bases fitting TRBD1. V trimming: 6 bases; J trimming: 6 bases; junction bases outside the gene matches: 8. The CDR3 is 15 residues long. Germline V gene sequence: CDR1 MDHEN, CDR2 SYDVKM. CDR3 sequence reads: CASRAGTGASNEQFF. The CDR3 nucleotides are TGTGCCAGCAGGGCCGGGACAGGGGCAAGCAATGAGCAGTTCTTC.

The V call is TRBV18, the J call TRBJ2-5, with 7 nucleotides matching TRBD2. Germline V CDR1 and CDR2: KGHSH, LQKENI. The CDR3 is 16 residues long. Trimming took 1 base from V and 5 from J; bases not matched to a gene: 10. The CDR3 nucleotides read TGTGCCAGCTCACCACGGCGGCAGGGAGGGACGGAGACCCAGTACTTC. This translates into CASSPRRQGGTETQYF.